The 26 T cell receptor beta chains below all came from one sample that was sequenced in a study of shared clonotypes between healthy human individuals. The data were produced by immunoSEQ multiplex PCR, yet TCRdb's version contains in-frame clones alone and is incomplete. This table has about 2,500,000 clones, more than 80% appearing once. The specimen was naive CD4+ T cells sorted from blood. Subset reported: CD45RA+ positively selected. The receptors come from a man between 18 and 29 years old in good health.

The chain combines TRBV7-2 with TRBJ2-3; the D gene is possibly TRBD2 (5 bases). Germline V gives CDR1 SGHTA, CDR2 FQGNSA. The length of the CDR3 is 15 residues. Trimming left V 1 base short and J 2 bases short, with 10 bases between. The CDR3 coding sequence is TGTGCCAGCAGCTTAGATCGGGGTTTCACAGATACGCAGTATTTT. Encoded protein: CASSLDRGFTDTQYF.

This clone was seen once. The chain uses TRBV19 and TRBJ1-2, with D possibly being TRBD1 (5 bases). The V gene lost 8 bases and the J gene lost 2 bases, with 12 bases spanning the gap. Looked up from germline, CDR1 is LNHDA and CDR2 is SQIVND (reference sequence). The CDR3 totals 13 residues. CDR3 residues: CASLGQGNYGYTF. CDR3 in DNA: TGTGCCAGTTTGGGGCAGGGAAACTATGGCTACACCTTC.

V gene TRBV10-3 combines with J gene TRBJ2-3; unclear D gene. V was trimmed by 6 bases and J by 0 bases, leaving 7 bases between them. Germline V gene data show CDR1 as ENHRY and CDR2 as SYGVKD. The length of the CDR3 is 13 residues. The CDR3 loop is CAISQPSTDTQYF. CDR3 nucleotide sequence: TGTGCCATCAGCCAGCCCAGCACAGATACGCAGTATTTT.

The CDR3 spells CASSTRQGVRTDTQYF. The CDR3, as DNA: TGTGCCAGCAGCACCAGACAGGGAGTTAGGACAGATACGCAGTATTTT. V is TRBV11-2 and J is TRBJ2-3, with 7 positions matching TRBD1. V was clipped by 5 bases and J by 3 bases; unmatched bases: 11. Germline V CDR1 and CDR2: SGHAT, FQNNGV. The CDR3 has 16 amino acids.

The J gene is TRBJ2-7, the V gene TRBV4-2; 7 nucleotides match TRBD1. The V gene's germline CDR1 is LGHNA and CDR2 YNFKEQ. Germline trimming cut 4 bases from V and 2 bases from J; bases unmatched to any gene: 5. CDR3 length equals 14 residues. The CDR3 bases are TGTGCCAGCAGCCGGGGCACAGGGGCCTACGAGCAGTACTTC. Its translation: CASSRGTGAYEQYF.

The J gene is TRBJ1-1, the V gene TRBV5-1; tentative D call: TRBD1 (6 bases). The CDR3 length is 15 residues. Germline V gives CDR1 SGHRS, CDR2 YFSETQ. The V end was cut by 6 bases, the J end by 0 bases, with 15 bases between. CDR3 bases: TGCGCCAGCACTGACCTGACAGGACTGAACACTGAAGCTTTCTTT. Its protein product is CASTDLTGLNTEAFF.

V is TRBV5-1 and J is TRBJ2-7, with 8 bases fitting TRBD1. This CDR3 spans 13 amino acids. V gave up 0 bases and J gave up 5 bases; unmatched junction bases: 1. Germline loops: CDR1 SGHRS, CDR2 YFSETQ. The DNA of the CDR3 is TGCGCCAGCAGCTTGGAACAGGGGGACGAGCAGTACTTC. This encodes CASSLEQGDEQYF.

This rearrangement joins TRBV7-2 to TRBJ2-5; 9 bases agree with TRBD1. V gave up 0 bases and J gave up 9 bases; unmatched junction bases: 17. CDR3 length: 18 residues. Per germline, CDR1 SGHTA and CDR2 FQGNSA. CDR3 protein: CASSLAQATGGVKRAQYF. The DNA of the CDR3 is TGTGCCAGCAGCTTAGCGCAGGCAACAGGGGGCGTGAAGAGGGCCCAGTACTTC.

This chain uses TRBV27 with TRBJ1-6, with 10 bases fitting TRBD1. This CDR3 is built from 15 residues. V was clipped by 5 bases and J by 10 bases; unmatched bases: 8. Germline V gene sequence: CDR1 MNHEY, CDR2 SMNVEV (reference sequence). The CDR3 DNA follows: TGTGCCAGCAGTGGAGACAGGGGGCCGGGCTCACCCCTCCACTTT. Its translation: CASSGDRGPGSPLHF.

The genes are TRBV6-5 and TRBJ1-2; D gene ambiguous. V gave up 5 bases and J gave up 8 bases, with 18 bases separating them. CDR1 is MNHEY, CDR2 SVGAGI, per germline. CDR3 length equals 14 residues. The CDR3 protein is CASSRGVWTGGYTF. The CDR3 coding sequence is TGTGCCAGCAGTCGCGGGGTTTGGACGGGGGGCTACACCTTC.

This clone has just one count. The gene calls are TRBV4-2 and TRBJ2-1, with 7 nucleotides matching TRBD1. The germline CDR1 and CDR2 sequences are LGHNA and YNFKEQ. The J segment lost 0 bases and the V segment lost 7 bases, leaving 3 bases of the junction unmatched. This CDR3 region has 14 residues. The CDR3 DNA reads as TGTGCCAGCAAGGGGGCCTTCTCCTACAATGAGCAGTTCTTC. Its protein product is CASKGAFSYNEQFF.

The V gene is TRBV9, the J gene TRBJ1-6; 9 positions agree with TRBD1. Trimming cost V 0 bases and J 13 bases; bases outside gene matches: 8. This CDR3 spans 15 amino acids. Per the germline V gene, CDR1 is SGDLS and CDR2 is YYNGEE. CDR3 sequence: CASSVAGTGRVPLHF. The CDR3 coding sequence is TGTGCCAGCAGCGTAGCCGGGACAGGGAGGGTTCCCCTCCACTTT.

V is TRBV7-9 and J is TRBJ1-2, with D possibly matching TRBD1 (6 bases). CDR3 size: 17 residues. Per germline, CDR1 SEHNR and CDR2 FQNEAQ (reference sequence). Trimming stripped 0 bases from V and 0 bases from J, with 14 bases between. CDR3 DNA: TGTGCCAGCAGCTTAGCGGCTTCGAGGACAGCTAACTATGGCTACACCTTC. It codes for CASSLAASRTANYGYTF.

The J gene is TRBJ2-3, the V gene TRBV4-1; 13 nucleotides match TRBD2. The ends lost 3 bases at V and 7 bases at J; junction bases unmatched: 13. This CDR3 is built from 18 residues. Germline V lookup: CDR1 MGHRA, CDR2 YSYEKL. Here the CDR3 reads CASSQRGFTSGGVNTQYF. Here the CDR3 DNA reads TGCGCCAGCAGCCAGAGGGGCTTTACTAGCGGGGGGGTCAATACGCAGTATTTT.

This clone has only one observation. The rearrangement joins TRBV14 to TRBJ1-2; D remains unclear. Germline V gene data show CDR1 as SGHDN and CDR2 as FVKESK. The CDR3 consists of 15 residues. Trimming took off 0 bases at V and 7 bases at J, with 15 bases between the two ends. In DNA, the CDR3 is TGTGCCAGCAGCCAAGATCCTGCTGCGGGATTTGGCTACACCTTC. It is translated as CASSQDPAAGFGYTF.

This clone came up a few times. The chain employs TRBV29-1 and TRBJ2-2; unclear D gene. Germline values: CDR1 SQVTM, CDR2 ANQGSEA. V lost 5 bases to trimming and J lost 3 bases, with 10 bases between them. This CDR3 comprises 13 residues. DNA of the CDR3: TGCAGCGTTCCGACGCCTTACACCGGGGAGCTGTTTTTT. Its translation: CSVPTPYTGELFF.

This chain uses TRBV10-3 with TRBJ1-5; 8 positions match TRBD1. This CDR3 has 14 amino acids. CDR1 is ENHRY, CDR2 SYGVKD, per germline. Trimming cost V 9 bases and J 9 bases; bases outside gene matches: 13. The CDR3 here is CAIKSDRDEVPQHF. The CDR3 bases are TGTGCCATAAAATCGGACAGGGATGAGGTGCCCCAGCATTTT.

The CDR3 protein is CASSLLGGSNQPQHF. The CDR3 bases are TGTGCCAGCAGTTTATTAGGCGGTTCCAATCAGCCCCAGCATTTT. The chain employs TRBV27 and TRBJ1-5; D unclear. V shed 1 base and J shed 3 bases, with 10 bases lying between them. CDR1 MNHEY and CDR2 SMNVEV come from the germline V gene (reference sequence). The length of the CDR3 is 15 residues.

This clone was counted a single time. V and J are TRBV10-1 and TRBJ2-2; D ambiguous. The CDR3 is 12 residues long. V was clipped by 5 bases and J by 1 base, with 2 bases between them. The germline gives CDR1 WNHNN, CDR2 SYGVQD (reference sequence). CDR3 sequence reads: CASSLNTGELFF. The DNA of the CDR3 is TGCGCCAGCAGTCTGAACACCGGGGAGCTGTTTTTT.

Concerning this clone: Other nucleotide sequences from this sample produce the same CDR3. The J gene is TRBJ2-7, the V gene TRBV5-6; D is ambiguous. Looked up from germline, CDR1 is SGHDT and CDR2 is YYEEEE. The CDR3 runs 15 residues. V lost 2 bases, J lost 3 bases, and 15 bases lay in between. CDR3 in amino acids: CASSLIGNTNYEQYF. The CDR3 DNA is TGTGCCAGCAGCTTAATCGGAAACACAAACTACGAGCAGTACTTC.

V gene TRBV28 combines with J gene TRBJ2-2; D is perhaps TRBD2 (5 bases). The CDR3 loop spans 15 amino acids. Germline CDR1 and CDR2: MDHEN and SYDVKM. V shed 3 bases and J shed 4 bases, with 12 bases lying between them. The CDR3 DNA reads as TGTGCCAGCAGTTTGGGGAGCGTGAGCACCGGGGAGCTGTTTTTT. It is translated as CASSLGSVSTGELFF.

This clone was found once. CDR3 protein: CASRGDRGQEYPYEQYF. The CDR3 region has the DNA TGTGCCAGCAGGGGGGACAGGGGCCAGGAGTACCCCTACGAGCAGTACTTC. This chain links TRBV21-1 with TRBJ2-7; the DNA was not compared with TRBD1, the D call given in the table. TRBV21-1 is a pseudogene. The CDR3 extends over 17 amino acids.

This rearrangement joins TRBV7-8 to TRBJ2-3; no reliable D call. The V end lost 6 bases, the J end lost 6 bases, and 13 bases lay between the germline ends. CDR1 and CDR2 (germline): SGHVS, FQNEAQ. The CDR3 spans 13 residues. CDR3 DNA sequence: TGTGCCAGCAGGTCTGAAGATGATGATACGCAGTATTTT. Its protein product is CASRSEDDDTQYF.

CDR3 loop: CASRTTGTSSYEQYF. The CDR3 nucleotides are TGTGCCAGCAGAACAACAGGGACCAGCTCCTACGAGCAGTACTTC. The chain uses TRBV27 and TRBJ2-7; D possibly corresponds to TRBD1 (6 bases). The V gene's germline CDR1 is MNHEY and CDR2 SMNVEV (reference sequence). The CDR3 extends over 15 amino acids. Trimming left V 6 bases short and J 0 bases short, with 15 bases between.

V usage is TRBV5-1 and J usage is TRBJ1-4; TRBD1 might be the D (5 bases). There are 16 residues in the CDR3. The germline gives CDR1 SGHRS, CDR2 YFSETQ. V lost 4 bases to trimming and J lost 5 bases, with 18 bases between them. The CDR3 loop is CASSMGPRTGNEKLFF. The DNA for the CDR3 is TGCGCCAGCAGCATGGGGCCCCGAACGGGAAATGAAAAACTGTTTTTT.

The V call is TRBV5-1, the J call TRBJ2-3, with D perhaps matching TRBD1 or TRBD2 (5 bases each). The CDR3 extends over 14 amino acids. The germline CDR1 and CDR2 sequences are SGHRS and YFSETQ. Between the trimmed V and J ends, which lost 9 bases and 4 bases, there was a span of 18 bases. CDR3 region: CATYDGGHADTQYF. In DNA form, the CDR3 reads TGCGCCACCTATGATGGGGGTCACGCAGATACGCAGTATTTT.